What follows is one T cell receptor beta chain and its context. Libraries were prepared by immunoSEQ multiplex PCR; TCRdb keeps only in-frame clonotypes and omits some of them. The sample contains fewer than 350,000 clones, around 87% of which appear only once. CDR3 size: 15 residues. V lost 7 bases and J lost 0, with 12 bases in between. Per germline, CDR1 MGHDK and CDR2 SYGVNS. These data belong to a study of blood T cell repertoires in COVID-19. Study information: Samples representing acute and convalescent COVID-19 were sourced from the United States, Italy and Spain.

The sequencing input was PBMCs or T cells enriched from blood (not recorded which). The receptor was isolated from a woman younger than 30 with acute COVID-19. This chain joins TRBV25-1 and TRBJ2-2, with D perhaps matching TRBD1 (6 bases). The CDR3 nucleotides are TGTGCCAGCACCGAGACAGGTTCGAACACCGGGGAGCTGTTTTTT. Translated: CASTETGSNTGELFF.